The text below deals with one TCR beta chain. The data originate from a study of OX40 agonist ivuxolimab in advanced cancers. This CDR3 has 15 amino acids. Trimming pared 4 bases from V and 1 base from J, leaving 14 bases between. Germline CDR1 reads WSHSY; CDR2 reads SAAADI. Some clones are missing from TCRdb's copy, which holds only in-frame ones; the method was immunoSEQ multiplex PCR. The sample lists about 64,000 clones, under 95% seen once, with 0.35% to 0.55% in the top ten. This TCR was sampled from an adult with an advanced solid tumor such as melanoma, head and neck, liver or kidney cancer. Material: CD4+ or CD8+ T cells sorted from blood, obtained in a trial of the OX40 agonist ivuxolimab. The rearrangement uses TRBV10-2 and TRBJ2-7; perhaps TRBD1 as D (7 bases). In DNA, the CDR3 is TGCGCCAGCAGTGGGGGGGACAGCTTATCCTACGAGCAGTACTTC. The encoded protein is CASSGGDSLSYEQYF.